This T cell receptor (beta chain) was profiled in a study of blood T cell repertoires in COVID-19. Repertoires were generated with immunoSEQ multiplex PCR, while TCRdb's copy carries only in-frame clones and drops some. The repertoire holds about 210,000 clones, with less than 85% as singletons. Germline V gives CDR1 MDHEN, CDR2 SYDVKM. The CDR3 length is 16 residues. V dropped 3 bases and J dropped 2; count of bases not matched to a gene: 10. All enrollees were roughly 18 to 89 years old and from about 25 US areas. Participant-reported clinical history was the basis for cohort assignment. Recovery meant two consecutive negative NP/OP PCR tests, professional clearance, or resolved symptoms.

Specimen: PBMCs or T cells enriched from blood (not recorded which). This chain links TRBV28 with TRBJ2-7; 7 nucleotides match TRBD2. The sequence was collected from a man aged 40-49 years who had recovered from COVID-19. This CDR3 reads CASSFLGGSGTYEQYF. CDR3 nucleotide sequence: TGTGCCAGCAGTTTCCTGGGCGGGAGTGGCACCTACGAGCAGTACTTC.